The entry that follows covers one TCR beta chain sequence. Its antigen is not known. These data are taken from a study of T cell responses to AZD1222 COVID-19 vaccine. Study outcomes and limitations: Among those given AZD1222, only six were seropositive at baseline. Clonal diversity may have been underestimated, and the donors were mostly white British, with more females than males.

The assay was immunoSEQ multiplex PCR, and TCRdb's table has in-frame clones only and misses some. Here the sample spans over 100,000 clones, 75% to 85% being singletons. J lost 1 base, V lost 2 bases, and 5 bases had no gene match. CDR3 length: 16 amino acids. Germline V gives CDR1 MNHEY, CDR2 SVGAGI. The chain combines TRBV6-5 with TRBJ2-1; 7 nucleotides align to TRBD1. The specimen comprised peripheral blood, sampled 28 days after the second dose of the MenACWY control vaccine. This receptor was obtained from an adult who received the MenACWY meningococcal vaccine as a control. CDR3 residues: CASSYRGLGSYNEQFF. The CDR3 nucleotides read TGTGCCAGCAGTTACAGGGGGCTAGGTTCCTACAATGAGCAGTTCTTC.